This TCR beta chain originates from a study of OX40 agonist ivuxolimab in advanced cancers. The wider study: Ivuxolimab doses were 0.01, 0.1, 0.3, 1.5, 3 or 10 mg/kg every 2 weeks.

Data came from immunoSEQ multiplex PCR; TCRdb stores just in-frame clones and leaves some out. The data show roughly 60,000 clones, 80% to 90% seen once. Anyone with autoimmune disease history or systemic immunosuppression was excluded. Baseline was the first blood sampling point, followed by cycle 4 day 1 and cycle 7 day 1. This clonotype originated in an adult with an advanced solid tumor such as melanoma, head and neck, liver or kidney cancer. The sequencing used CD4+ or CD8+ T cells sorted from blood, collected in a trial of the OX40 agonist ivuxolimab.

The CDR3 nucleotides read TGCGCCAGCAGCCAGGTTCCTTCGCACGAGCAGTACTTC. Translating it yields CASSQVPSHEQYF. The chain recombines TRBV4-1 with TRBJ2-7; no definite D call. This CDR3 comprises 13 residues. Germline V gene data show CDR1 as MGHRA and CDR2 as YSYEKL. With 3 bases removed from V and 5 bases from J, the gap between germline ends came to 11 bases.